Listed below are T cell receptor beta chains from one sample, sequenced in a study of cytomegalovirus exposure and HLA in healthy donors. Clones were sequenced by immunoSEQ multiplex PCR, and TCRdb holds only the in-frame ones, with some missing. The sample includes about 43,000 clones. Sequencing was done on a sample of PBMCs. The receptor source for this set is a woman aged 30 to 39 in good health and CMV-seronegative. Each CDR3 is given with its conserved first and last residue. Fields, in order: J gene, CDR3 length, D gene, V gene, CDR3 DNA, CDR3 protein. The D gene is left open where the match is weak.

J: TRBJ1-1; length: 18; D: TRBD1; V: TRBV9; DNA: TGTGCCAGCAGCGTAGCTTGGGACAGGGGGACTGGGAACACTGAAGCTTTCTTT; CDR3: CASSVAWDRGTGNTEAFF
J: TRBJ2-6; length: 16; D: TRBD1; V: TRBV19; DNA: TGTGCCAGTACGGGACAGGGCCTCTCTGGGGCCAACGTCCTGACTTTC; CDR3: CASTGQGLSGANVLTF
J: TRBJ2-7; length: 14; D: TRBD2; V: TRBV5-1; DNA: TGCGCCAGCAGCCGTAGCGGGACTAAGCACGAGCAGTACTTC; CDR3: CASSRSGTKHEQYF
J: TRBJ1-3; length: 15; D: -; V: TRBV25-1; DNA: TGTGCCAGCAGTGGTGGCGGCTTGTCTGGAAACACCATATATTTT; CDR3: CASSGGGLSGNTIYF
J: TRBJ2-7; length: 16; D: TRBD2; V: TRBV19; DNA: TGTGCCAGTAGTCCTCTACTAGCGGGAGGAGTAAAGGAGCAGTACTTC; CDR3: CASSPLLAGGVKEQYF
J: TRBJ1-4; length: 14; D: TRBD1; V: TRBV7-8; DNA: TGTGCCAGCAGCCTGTACGACAGGGACGAAAAACTGTTTTTT; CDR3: CASSLYDRDEKLFF
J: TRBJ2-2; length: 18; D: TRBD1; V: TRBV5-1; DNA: TGCGCCAGCAGCTTCCCCGGGACAGGGCGGGAGAACACCGGGGAGCTGTTTTTT; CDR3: CASSFPGTGRENTGELFF
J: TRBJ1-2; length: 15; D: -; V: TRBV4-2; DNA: TGTGCCAGCAGCCGGGGGGGGGAAGAGAACTATGGCTACACCTTC; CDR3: CASSRGGEENYGYTF
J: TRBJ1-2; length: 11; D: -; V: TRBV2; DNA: TGTGCCAGCAGGGTACAGGGTGGCTACACCTTC; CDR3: CASRVQGGYTF
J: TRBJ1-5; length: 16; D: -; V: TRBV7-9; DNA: TGTGCCAGCAGCCAGACCCGGGACACCACCGCGGCAGCCCAGCATTTT; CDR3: CASSQTRDTTAAAQHF
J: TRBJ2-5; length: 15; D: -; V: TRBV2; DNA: TGTGCCAGCAGTGAAGCACCAGGGAGGAAGGAGACCCAGTACTTC; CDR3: CASSEAPGRKETQYF
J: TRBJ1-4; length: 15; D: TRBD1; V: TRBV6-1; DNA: TGTGCCAGCAGTCCCGAGGACAGGGGAGGGGAAAAACTGTTTTTT; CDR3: CASSPEDRGGEKLFF
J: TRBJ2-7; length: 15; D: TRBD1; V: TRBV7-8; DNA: TGTGCCAGCAGCTTACGGGCAGGGGGCAAATACGAGCAGTACTTC; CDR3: CASSLRAGGKYEQYF
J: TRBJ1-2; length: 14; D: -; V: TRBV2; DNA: TGTGCCAGCAGTGAGGGGGCCAAGGCCTATGGCTACACCTTC; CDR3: CASSEGAKAYGYTF
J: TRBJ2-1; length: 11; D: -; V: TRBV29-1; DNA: TGCAGCGTTGATCGGGTTACTGAGCAGTTCTTC; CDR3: CSVDRVTEQFF
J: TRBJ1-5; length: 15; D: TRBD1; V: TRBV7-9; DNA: TGTGCCAGCAGCGGAGGGACAGGGAAGGAGAAGCCCCAGCATTTT; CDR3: CASSGGTGKEKPQHF
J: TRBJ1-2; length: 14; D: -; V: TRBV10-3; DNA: TGTGCCATCAGTGAGTCGGGGGAGGCTGGCGGCTACACCTTC; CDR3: CAISESGEAGGYTF
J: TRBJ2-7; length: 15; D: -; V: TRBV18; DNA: TGTGCCAGCTCACCACCGGGAGCTCCCTCCTACGAGCAGTACTTC; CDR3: CASSPPGAPSYEQYF
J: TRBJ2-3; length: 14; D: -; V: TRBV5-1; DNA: TGCGCCAGCAGCTTGGCCGGTAGCACAGATACGCAGTATTTT; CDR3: CASSLAGSTDTQYF
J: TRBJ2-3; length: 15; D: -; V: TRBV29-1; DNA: TGCAGCGTTGAACTGTCAGGATTATCCACAGATACGCAGTATTTT; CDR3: CSVELSGLSTDTQYF
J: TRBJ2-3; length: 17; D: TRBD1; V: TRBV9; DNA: TGTGCCAGCAGCGTAGAGGGACAGGGGGTTTGGACAGATACGCAGTATTTT; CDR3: CASSVEGQGVWTDTQYF
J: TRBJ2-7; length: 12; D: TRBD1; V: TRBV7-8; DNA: TGTGCCAGCAGCCGACAGGGCTACGAGCAGTACTTC; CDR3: CASSRQGYEQYF
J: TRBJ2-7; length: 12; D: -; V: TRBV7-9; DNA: TGTGCCAGCAGCTTACGGGACTACGAGCAGTACTTC; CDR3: CASSLRDYEQYF
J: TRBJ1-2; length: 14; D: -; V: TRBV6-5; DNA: TGTGCCAGCAGCCCCAGGGGACAAGTCTATGGCTACACCTTC; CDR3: CASSPRGQVYGYTF
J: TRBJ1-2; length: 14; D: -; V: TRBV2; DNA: TGTGCCAGCAGTGATTTCAGGGGATTCGGTGGCTACACCTTC; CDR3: CASSDFRGFGGYTF
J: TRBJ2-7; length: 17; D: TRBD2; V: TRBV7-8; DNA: TGTGCCAGCAGCTTTGGACTAGCGGGAGAAAGTACCTACGAGCAGTACTTC; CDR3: CASSFGLAGESTYEQYF
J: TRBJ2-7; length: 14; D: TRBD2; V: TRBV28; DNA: TGTGCCAGCAGTTTAAGTCTAGCGGACCATGGGCAGTACTTC; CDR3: CASSLSLADHGQYF
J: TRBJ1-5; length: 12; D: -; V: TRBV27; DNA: TGTGCCAGCAGGACTCCAAATCAGCCCCAGCATTTT; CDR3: CASRTPNQPQHF
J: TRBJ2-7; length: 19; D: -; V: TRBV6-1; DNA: TGTGCCAGCAGTGAACCCAGTGGACTCAGCGGGTGGGGATCCTACGAGCAGTACTTC; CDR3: CASSEPSGLSGWGSYEQYF
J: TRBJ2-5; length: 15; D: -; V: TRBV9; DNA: TGTGCCAGCAGCCCAACTCCCTCCTTGAGTGAGACCCAGTACTTC; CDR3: CASSPTPSLSETQYF
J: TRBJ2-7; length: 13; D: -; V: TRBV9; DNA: TGTGCCAGCAGCCCTGAGGGGGATCACGAGCAGTACTTC; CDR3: CASSPEGDHEQYF
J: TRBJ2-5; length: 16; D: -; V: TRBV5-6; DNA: TGTGCCAGCAGCTTGGTGGCTAGCCGATTAGGCGAGACCCAGTACTTC; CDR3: CASSLVASRLGETQYF
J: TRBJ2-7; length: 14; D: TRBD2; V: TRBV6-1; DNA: TGTGCCAGCACTATTGGGGGGGATCGCTACGAGCAGTACTTC; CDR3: CASTIGGDRYEQYF
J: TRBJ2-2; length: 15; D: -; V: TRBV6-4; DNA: TGTGCCAGCAGTGTAGTAGCAACGAACACCGGGGAGCTGTTTTTT; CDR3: CASSVVATNTGELFF
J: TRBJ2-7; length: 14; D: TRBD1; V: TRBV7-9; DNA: TGTGCCAGCAGCTTAGGGGGACAGGACTACGAGCAGTACTTC; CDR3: CASSLGGQDYEQYF
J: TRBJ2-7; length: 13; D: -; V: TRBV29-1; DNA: TGCAGCGTTGATCCGCGGGGCGACTACGAGCAGTACTTC; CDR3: CSVDPRGDYEQYF
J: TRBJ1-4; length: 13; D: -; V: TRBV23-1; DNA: TGCGCCAGCAGTCACCCCACCGGGGGGGGACTGTTTTTT; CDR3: CASSHPTGGGLFF
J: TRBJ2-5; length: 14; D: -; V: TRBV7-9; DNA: TGTGCCAGCAGCTTCCGTGCGCTTCAAGAGACCCAGTACTTC; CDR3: CASSFRALQETQYF
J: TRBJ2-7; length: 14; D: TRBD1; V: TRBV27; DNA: TGTGCCAGCAAAGCAGACAGGGTATCCTACGAGCAGTACTTC; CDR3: CASKADRVSYEQYF
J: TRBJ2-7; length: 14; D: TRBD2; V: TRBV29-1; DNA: TGCAGCGCTGTGACTAGCGGGCATGTGGGGGAGCAGTACTTC; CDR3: CSAVTSGHVGEQYF
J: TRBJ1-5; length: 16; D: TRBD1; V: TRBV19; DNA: TGTGCCAGTAGTTCCGCCATTGACAGGGCGGGTCAGCCCCAGCATTTT; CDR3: CASSSAIDRAGQPQHF
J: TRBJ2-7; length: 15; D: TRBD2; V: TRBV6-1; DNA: TGTGCCAGCAGGAGTTGGCGGGAGCCCGCCTACGAGCAGTACTTC; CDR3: CASRSWREPAYEQYF
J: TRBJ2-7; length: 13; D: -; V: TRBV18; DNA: TGTGCCAGCTCACCACAGCGCGGTGACGAGCAGTACTTC; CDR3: CASSPQRGDEQYF
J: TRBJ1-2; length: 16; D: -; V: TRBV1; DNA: TGCACCAGCAGCCAAGGACGACGCAGGGGTGTCTATGGCTACACCTTC; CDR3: CTSSQGRRRGVYGYTF
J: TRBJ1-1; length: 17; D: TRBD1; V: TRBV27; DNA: TGTGCCAGCAGCCCCCGGACAGGGTTTGGATTGGACACTGAAGCTTTCTTT; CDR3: CASSPRTGFGLDTEAFF
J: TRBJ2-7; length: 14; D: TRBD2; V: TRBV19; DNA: TGTGCCAGTACCCCTAGCGGGAGGGCCTACGAGCAGTACTTC; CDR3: CASTPSGRAYEQYF
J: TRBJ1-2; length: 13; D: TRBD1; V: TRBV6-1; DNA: TGTGCCAGCAGTGGACAGGGTATCTATGGCTACACCTTC; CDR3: CASSGQGIYGYTF
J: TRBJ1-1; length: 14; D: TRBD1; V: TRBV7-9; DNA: TGTGCCAGCAGCACGGGACAGGGGCGCACTGAAGCTTTCTTT; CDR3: CASSTGQGRTEAFF
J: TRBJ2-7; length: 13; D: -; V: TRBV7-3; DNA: TGTGCCAGCAGCTCACAGGGGGGGTACGAGCAGTACTTC; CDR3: CASSSQGGYEQYF
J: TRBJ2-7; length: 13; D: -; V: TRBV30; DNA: TGTGCCTGGCAACCAGGACTGACCTACGAGCAGTACTTC; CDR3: CAWQPGLTYEQYF